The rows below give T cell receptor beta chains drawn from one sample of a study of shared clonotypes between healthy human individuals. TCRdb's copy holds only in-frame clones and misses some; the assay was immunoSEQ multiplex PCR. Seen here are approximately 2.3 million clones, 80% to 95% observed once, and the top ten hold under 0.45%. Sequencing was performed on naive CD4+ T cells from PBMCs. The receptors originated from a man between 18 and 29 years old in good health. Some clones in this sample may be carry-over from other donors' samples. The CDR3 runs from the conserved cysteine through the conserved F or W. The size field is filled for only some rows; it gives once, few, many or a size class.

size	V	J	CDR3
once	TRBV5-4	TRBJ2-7	CASSLVSAGGSEQYF
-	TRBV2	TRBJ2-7	CASISRGSYEQYF
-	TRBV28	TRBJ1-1	CASSFGRGGTEAFF
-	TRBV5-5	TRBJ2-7	CASSSDARAYEQYF
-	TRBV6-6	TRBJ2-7	CASSSTGGEQYF
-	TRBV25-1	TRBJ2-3	CATGAGDTQYF
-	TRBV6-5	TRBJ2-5	CASSYSRGTGGETQYF
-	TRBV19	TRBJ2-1	CASSIFDRGENEQFF
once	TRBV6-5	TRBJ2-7	CASSRTGSTYEQYF
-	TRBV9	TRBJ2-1	CASSVEIAGGSYNEQFF
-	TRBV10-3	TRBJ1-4	CAISESAGDREKLFF
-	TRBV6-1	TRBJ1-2	CASSEVPNENRAGYTF
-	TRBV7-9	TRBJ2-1	CASSQGTGNGDEQFF
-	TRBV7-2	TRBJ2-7	CASVRSGGNSYEQYF
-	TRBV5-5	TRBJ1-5	CASSLLGGHQPQHF
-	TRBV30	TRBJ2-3	CAWTGTASTDTQYF
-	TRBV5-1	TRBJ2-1	CASSLLGGRKNEQFF
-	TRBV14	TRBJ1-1	CASSPRGYRGTEAFF
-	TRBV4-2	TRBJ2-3	CASSQVLSGRADTQYF
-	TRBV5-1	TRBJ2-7	CASSVGQGAYEQYF
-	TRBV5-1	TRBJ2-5	CASIRGPTQGETQYF